This TCR beta chain was captured in a study of cytomegalovirus exposure and HLA in healthy donors. Germline CDR1 is SGHRS and CDR2 is YFSETQ. Trimming at V came to 2 bases and at J to 4 bases, leaving 12 bases not matched to a gene. The CDR3 sequence is 16 residues long. Amplification used 60 Vbeta primers and 13 Jbeta primers. Produced via immunoSEQ multiplex PCR; TCRdb's table is partial and in-frame only. The table includes 130,000 or so clones, less than 85% detected once. The sequencing input was PBMCs. The TCR comes from a man aged 40-50 years in good health and CMV-seronegative. The J gene is TRBJ2-7, the V gene TRBV5-1; 7 bases line up with TRBD1. CDR3: CASSFGPGTDIYEQYF. In DNA, the CDR3 is TGCGCCAGCAGCTTTGGGCCCGGGACAGATATTTACGAGCAGTACTTC.